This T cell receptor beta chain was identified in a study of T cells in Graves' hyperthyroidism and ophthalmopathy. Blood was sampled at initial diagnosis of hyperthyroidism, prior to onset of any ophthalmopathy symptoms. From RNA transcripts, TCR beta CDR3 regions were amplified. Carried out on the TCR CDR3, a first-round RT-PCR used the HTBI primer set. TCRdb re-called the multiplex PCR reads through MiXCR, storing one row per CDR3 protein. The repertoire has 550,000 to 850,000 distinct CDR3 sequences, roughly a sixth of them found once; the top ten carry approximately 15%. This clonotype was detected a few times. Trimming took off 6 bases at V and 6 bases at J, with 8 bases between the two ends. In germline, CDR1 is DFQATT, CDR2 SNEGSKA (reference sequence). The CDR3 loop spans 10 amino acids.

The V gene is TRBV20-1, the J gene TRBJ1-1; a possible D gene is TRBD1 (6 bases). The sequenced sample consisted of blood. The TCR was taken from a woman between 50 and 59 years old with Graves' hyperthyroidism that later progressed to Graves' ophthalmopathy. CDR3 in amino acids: CSARTAEAFF. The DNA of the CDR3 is TGCAGTGCGAGGACAGCTGAAGCTTTCTTT.